This TCR beta chain was observed in a study of T cell changes during pregnancy in multiple sclerosis (dated by TCRdb to about 2019). Study-wide context: In women with multiple sclerosis, the researchers looked at how the T cell repertoire shifted as pregnancy progressed.

Receptor libraries were prepared by the immunoSEQ multiplex PCR assay. The clones in this table, taken by TCRdb from immuneACCESS, are in-frame only. Not every clone is retained; where verified, under half of the shortfall comes from an unresolved V gene, and the cause of the rest is unknown. For this sample the table gives about 38,000 clones, of which about 90% were detected only once. The ten largest make up approximately 0.61% of the sample. There are a few counts of this clone. Which antigen it targets is not known. Qualities for individual bases were not recorded, and no much larger clone is one base off. The germline V gene yields SGHTA for CDR1 and FQGTGA for CDR2. Trimmed from V: 1 base; trimmed from J: 1 base; junction bases lacking a gene match: 9. The CDR3 contains 17 residues, cysteine and phenylalanine counted. Only the CDR3 DNA stays, 51 bases, in frame from base 1.

This receptor chain uses TRBV7-3 and TRBJ1-1, with TRBD1 identical over 7 junction bases. The sequences come from CD4+ T cells from peripheral blood mononuclear cells, collected before pregnancy. This TCR was sampled from a female donor with multiple sclerosis, enrolled in a pregnancy study. The CDR3 corresponds to CASSLRAGRGTNTEAFF. The DNA sequence is TGTGCCAGCAGCTTAAGGGCCGGCAGGGGGACGAACACTGAAGCTTTCTTT.